One and the same sample provided the 26 T cell receptor beta chains below, sequenced in a study of shared clonotypes between healthy human individuals. Sequencing was performed with immunoSEQ multiplex PCR; in TCRdb, only in-frame clones are kept and a portion is missing. Altogether 2 million to 2.5 million clones are present, nearly 97% being singletons, with the ten largest covering around 0.13%. Input material: naive CD4+ T cells sorted from blood. Indicated subset: CD45RA+ positively selected. These receptors originate from a man between 18 and 35 years old in good health.

The V and J genes are TRBV5-1 and TRBJ2-7; 7 bases agree with TRBD1. V dropped 4 bases and J dropped 3; count of bases not matched to a gene: 7. The CDR3 spans 14 residues. CDR1 and CDR2 from the germline V gene are SGHRS and YFSETQ. The CDR3 DNA is TGCGCCAGCAGCCCCATGACAGGGAACTACGAGCAGTACTTC. It is translated as CASSPMTGNYEQYF.

As DNA, the CDR3 is TGCGCCAGCAGCCGAAGACCGGGACAGGGTGAAGAGACCCAGTACTTC. Translation: CASSRRPGQGEETQYF. The chain recombines TRBV5-1 with TRBJ2-5; 9 nucleotides match TRBD1. Losses at the gene ends were 4 bases for V and 3 bases for J; bases not matched to a gene: 10. This CDR3 has 16 residues. Germline lookup yields CDR1 SGHRS and CDR2 YFSETQ.

The chain is built from TRBV19 and TRBJ2-7, with TRBD1 identical over 7 bases. V lost 4 bases and J lost 5; bases outside the gene matches: 11. CDR3 size: 15 residues. CDR1 and CDR2 (germline): LNHDA, SQIVND (reference sequence). The CDR3, as DNA: TGTGCCAGTAGTACGACCAGACAGGGTTCCAACGAGCAGTACTTC. It yields the protein CASSTTRQGSNEQYF.

The chain couples TRBV10-2 to TRBJ1-4; the D gene is possibly TRBD1 (5 bases). From germline, CDR1 is WSHSY and CDR2 SAAADI. This CDR3 contains 16 residues. Trimming pared 0 bases from V and 0 bases from J, leaving 8 bases between. The CDR3 is CASSESGGATNEKLFF. The CDR3 DNA follows: TGCGCCAGCAGTGAGTCGGGGGGTGCAACTAATGAAAAACTGTTTTTT.

The genes are TRBV11-2 and TRBJ2-1; D tentatively fits TRBD1 or TRBD2 (5 bases each). Trimming removed 5 bases at V and 9 bases at J, with 17 bases between. CDR1 and CDR2 (germline): SGHAT, FQNNGV. CDR3 length equals 14 residues. The CDR3 here is CASSKKEQGAEQFF. The CDR3 DNA reads as TGTGCCAGCAGCAAAAAAGAGCAGGGAGCTGAGCAGTTCTTC.

A word on this clone: Other nucleotide sequences from this sample produce the same CDR3. The chain uses TRBV11-2 and TRBJ1-2, with TRBD1 as a possible D gene (6 bases). Germline V gives CDR1 SGHAT, CDR2 FQNNGV. This CDR3 is 12 amino acids long. V was clipped by 5 bases and J by 5 bases, with 9 bases between them. CDR3: CASSPTGYGYTF. CDR3 nucleotides: TGTGCCAGCAGCCCAACAGGGTATGGCTACACCTTC.

The chain joins TRBV7-8 to TRBJ2-5; no clear D. The CDR3 spans 14 residues. Trimming pared 1 base from V and 5 bases from J, leaving 11 bases between. Germline CDR1 reads SGHVS; CDR2 reads FQNEAQ. This CDR3 is CASSLVTRWETQYF. The CDR3 coding sequence is TGTGCCAGCAGCTTAGTAACCCGGTGGGAGACCCAGTACTTC.

This clone has only one observation. The chain couples TRBV7-9 to TRBJ2-5; 9 bases are shared with TRBD1. Germline V gene lookup returns CDR1 SEHNR and CDR2 FQNEAQ (reference sequence). Trimming removed 6 bases from V and 5 bases from J; junction bases left unmatched: 4. This CDR3 contains 13 residues. The CDR3 loop is CASSYTGGETQYF. The CDR3, as DNA: TGTGCCAGCAGTTATACAGGGGGCGAGACCCAGTACTTC.

The genes are TRBV18 and TRBJ2-7; the D gene is possibly TRBD2 (6 bases). The CDR3 is made up of 12 amino acids. Germline CDR1 reads KGHSH; CDR2 reads LQKENI. V was trimmed by 6 bases and J by 3 bases, leaving 9 bases between them. CDR3 residues: CASSAGSYEQYF. The CDR3 nucleotides read TGTGCCAGCTCCGCGGGAAGCTACGAGCAGTACTTC.

This rearrangement joins TRBV19 to TRBJ2-3, with 12 nucleotides matching TRBD2. Germline assignment: CDR1 LNHDA and CDR2 SQIVND (reference sequence). The CDR3 loop spans 18 amino acids. V shed 5 bases and J 4 bases; nucleotides not matched to a gene: 13. The chain's CDR3 is CASSANSLLAGGADTQYF. The CDR3 region has the DNA TGTGCCAGTAGTGCAAACTCCCTGCTAGCGGGAGGGGCAGATACGCAGTATTTT.

On this clone: This same CDR3 is encoded by further DNA sequences in the sample. This chain links TRBV7-9 with TRBJ2-5; a weak D match, TRBD1 (5 bases). Looked up from germline, CDR1 is SEHNR and CDR2 is FQNEAQ (reference sequence). Trimming shortened V by 2 bases and J by 2 bases, and 9 bases separated the two germline ends. This CDR3 region has 14 residues. CDR3 sequence reads: CASSLRTIQETQYF. The CDR3 region has the DNA TGTGCCAGCAGCTTACGGACAATACAAGAGACCCAGTACTTC. Variable domain in full (rest from reference TRBV7-9 and TRBJ2-5): DTGVSQNPRHKITKRGQNVTFRCDPISEHNRLYWYRQTLGQGPEFLTYFQNEAQLEKSRLLSDRFSAERPKGSFSTLEIQRTEQGDSAMYLCASSLRTIQETQYFGPGTRLLVL.

This chain joins TRBV7-2 and TRBJ2-3; 15 nucleotides align to TRBD2. The V gene end was trimmed by 4 bases and the J gene end by 8 bases; junction bases not matched to a gene: 4. This CDR3 is 15 amino acids long. Germline lookup yields CDR1 SGHTA and CDR2 FQGNSA. The CDR3 sequence is CASSSGLAGGGTQYF. Here the CDR3 DNA reads TGTGCCAGCAGCTCGGGACTAGCGGGAGGAGGTACGCAGTATTTT. Full variable domain (rest looked up from reference TRBV7-2 and TRBJ2-3): GAGVSQSPSNKVTEKGKDVELRCDPISGHTALYWYRQSLGQGLEFLIYFQGNSAPDKSGLPSDRFSAERTGGSVSTLTIQRTQQEDSAVYLCASSSGLAGGGTQYFGPGTRLTVL.

The rearrangement links TRBV2 to TRBJ2-1; TRBD2 matches at 9 bases. With V trimmed by 6 bases and J by 6 bases, 3 bases remained unmatched. The CDR3 has 13 residues. Germline V gene data show CDR1 as SNHLY and CDR2 as FYNNEI. CDR3 in amino acids: CASRWREGNEQFF. Written as DNA, the CDR3 is TGTGCCAGCAGATGGCGGGAGGGCAATGAGCAGTTCTTC.

In its sample, this clone was seen once. The identical CDR3 is also encoded by other nucleotide sequences in the sample. The chain carries TRBV2 and TRBJ2-5; 9 bases are shared with TRBD1. In germline, CDR1 is SNHLY, CDR2 FYNNEI. Trimming cost V 6 bases and J 5 bases; bases outside gene matches: 7. The CDR3 spans 14 residues. The CDR3 sequence: CASRLGQGAETQYF. CDR3 sequence (DNA): TGTGCCAGCAGGTTGGGACAGGGTGCGGAGACCCAGTACTTC. Using reference TRBV2 and TRBJ2-5 for the parts outside the CDR3, the full variable domain is EPEVTQTPSHQVTQMGQEVILRCVPISNHLYFYWYRQILGQKVEFLVSFYNNEISEKSEIFDDQFSVERPDGSNFTLKIRSTKLEDSAMYFCASRLGQGAETQYFGPGTRLLVL.

The rearrangement uses TRBV11-2 and TRBJ2-2; 7 bases line up with TRBD2. Germline lookup yields CDR1 SGHAT and CDR2 FQNNGV. The CDR3 sequence is 14 residues long. V lost 5 bases and J lost 7; bases outside the gene matches: 7. The CDR3 is CASSRLAGGGELFF. CDR3 nucleotides: TGTGCCAGCAGCCGACTAGCCGGAGGCGGGGAGCTGTTTTTT.

The chain uses TRBV7-2 and TRBJ2-4, with D hard to call. V was cut by 8 bases and J by 4 bases, with 12 bases left in between. The length of the CDR3 is 13 residues. The V gene's germline CDR1 is SGHTA and CDR2 FQGNSA. The CDR3 region has the DNA TGTGCCAGCCTTAACCTGCGGAAAAACATTCAGTACTTC. Residues: CASLNLRKNIQYF.

The V gene is TRBV7-9, the J gene TRBJ2-1, with 11 bases that match TRBD2. This CDR3 has 15 residues. Germline V gene data show CDR1 as SEHNR and CDR2 as FQNEAQ (reference sequence). V dropped 5 bases and J dropped 3; count of bases not matched to a gene: 3. CDR3 DNA: TGTGCCAGCAGCCTACTAGCGGGAGACTACAATGAGCAGTTCTTC. Protein product: CASSLLAGDYNEQFF. Variable domain in full (rest from reference TRBV7-9 and TRBJ2-1): DTGVSQNPRHKITKRGQNVTFRCDPISEHNRLYWYRQTLGQGPEFLTYFQNEAQLEKSRLLSDRFSAERPKGSFSTLEIQRTEQGDSAMYLCASSLLAGDYNEQFFGPGTRLTVL.

The chain carries TRBV10-1 and TRBJ2-3; TRBD2 matches 8 bases. CDR1 and CDR2 (germline): WNHNN, SYGVQD (reference sequence). The CDR3 totals 15 residues. The ends lost 6 bases at V and 1 base at J; junction bases unmatched: 6. The CDR3 DNA reads as TGCGCCAGCAGCCGAGGACTAGCCCGCACAGATACGCAGTATTTT. Its translation is CASSRGLARTDTQYF.

Concerning this clone: Other DNA sequences of this sample code for an identical CDR3. The J gene is TRBJ2-7, the V gene TRBV7-2, with D maybe TRBD2 (5 bases). This CDR3 spans 13 amino acids. With 2 bases removed from V and 2 bases from J, the gap between germline ends came to 7 bases. The germline CDR1 and CDR2 sequences are SGHTA and FQGNSA. The CDR3 sequence: CASSLQRTYEQYF. DNA of the CDR3: TGTGCCAGCAGCTTACAGCGGACCTACGAGCAGTACTTC. Variable domain in full (rest from reference TRBV7-2 and TRBJ2-7): GAGVSQSPSNKVTEKGKDVELRCDPISGHTALYWYRQSLGQGLEFLIYFQGNSAPDKSGLPSDRFSAERTGGSVSTLTIQRTQQEDSAVYLCASSLQRTYEQYFGPGTRLTVT.

The rearrangement uses TRBV28 and TRBJ1-2; no reliable D call. The CDR3 has 10 residues. The V end was cut by 5 bases, the J end by 8 bases, with 6 bases between. Looked up from germline, CDR1 is MDHEN and CDR2 is SYDVKM. The CDR3 DNA sequence: TGTGCCAGCAGTCACCAAGGCTACACCTTC. It yields the protein CASSHQGYTF.

In its sample, this clone was seen once. The gene calls are TRBV5-3 and TRBJ2-2; 8 nucleotides match TRBD1. TRBV5-3 counts as an open reading frame of uncertain function. The CDR3 spans 16 residues. Trimming cost V 4 bases and J 5 bases; bases outside gene matches: 10. CDR3 bases: TGTGCCAGAAGCCCCTCCTGGCAGGGGGCAACCGGGGAGCTGTTTTTT. Protein product: CARSPSWQGATGELFF.

About this clone: The sample contains more than one DNA sequence encoding this CDR3. This rearrangement joins TRBV27 to TRBJ2-1; 12 bases are a match to TRBD2. This CDR3 comprises 15 residues. Trimming at V came to 5 bases and at J to 1 base, leaving 0 bases not matched to a gene. From germline, CDR1 is MNHEY and CDR2 SMNVEV (reference sequence). This chain's CDR3 is CASSLAGGSYNEQFF. The CDR3 DNA is TGTGCCAGCAGTCTAGCGGGGGGGTCCTACAATGAGCAGTTCTTC.

The CDR3 loop reads CASSEDQGACGTEAFF. The DNA of the CDR3 is TGTGCCAGCAGTGAAGACCAGGGGGCGTGTGGCACTGAAGCTTTCTTT. The chain uses TRBV25-1 and TRBJ1-1; 8 bases line up with TRBD1. The CDR3 loop spans 16 amino acids. CDR1 MGHDK and CDR2 SYGVNS come from the germline V gene. Germline trimming cut 2 bases from V and 4 bases from J; bases unmatched to any gene: 9.

The rearrangement uses TRBV6-4 and TRBJ2-2; D ambiguous. Trimming removed 0 bases from V and 5 bases from J, with 4 bases in between. The CDR3 has 13 residues. CDR1 is MRHNA and CDR2 is SNTAGT in the germline V gene. The CDR3, as DNA: TGTGCCAGCAGTGACTCGATGACCGGGGAGCTGTTTTTT. It specifies CASSDSMTGELFF.

This clone was detected only once. J is TRBJ2-5 and V is TRBV18, with D possibly being TRBD2 (7 bases). Trimming took 4 bases from V and 2 from J, leaving 14 bases between them. The length of the CDR3 is 15 residues. Germline assignment: CDR1 KGHSH and CDR2 LQKENI. The CDR3 spells CASSQQGGIQETQYF. The DNA for the CDR3 is TGTGCCAGCTCACAACAGGGAGGGATACAAGAGACCCAGTACTTC.

The chain uses TRBV6-5 and TRBJ2-7, with TRBD2 identical over 8 bases. The junction had 15 bases not matched to a gene; V was cut back by 4 bases and J by 7 bases. The CDR3 is made up of 16 amino acids. Germline V gene data show CDR1 as MNHEY and CDR2 as SVGAGI. CDR3 sequence (DNA): TGTGCCAGCAGTTCCCTAACGGGGGGGTTTACAGGGGAGCAGTACTTC. It specifies CASSSLTGGFTGEQYF.